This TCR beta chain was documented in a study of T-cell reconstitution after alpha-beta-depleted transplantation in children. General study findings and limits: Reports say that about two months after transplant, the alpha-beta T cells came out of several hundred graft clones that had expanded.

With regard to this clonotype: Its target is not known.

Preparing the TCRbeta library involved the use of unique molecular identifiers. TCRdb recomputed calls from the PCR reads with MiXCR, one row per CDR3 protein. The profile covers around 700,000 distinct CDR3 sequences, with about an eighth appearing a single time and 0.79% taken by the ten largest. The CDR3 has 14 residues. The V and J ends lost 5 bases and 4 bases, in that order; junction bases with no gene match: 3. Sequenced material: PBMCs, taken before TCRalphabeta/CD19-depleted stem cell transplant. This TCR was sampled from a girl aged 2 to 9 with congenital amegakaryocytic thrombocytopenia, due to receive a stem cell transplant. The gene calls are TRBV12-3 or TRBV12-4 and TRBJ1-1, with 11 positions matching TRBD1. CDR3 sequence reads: CASSTGTGGTEAFF. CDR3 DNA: TGTGCCAGCAGTACCGGGACAGGGGGCACTGAAGCTTTCTTT.